The 5 T cell receptor beta chains presented below share a single source sample, sequenced in a study of human CD8 memory T cell subsets. It was UMI-labeled 5' RACE by which the TCR beta libraries were made. TCRdb re-called the 5' RACE reads and shows each CDR3 protein once, DNA omitted. The sample has roughly 3,500 distinct CDR3 sequences; the top ten hold roughly 20%. The sequenced material came from CD8+ T cells from PBMCs. Source of these receptors: a human donor in good health.

Its frequency marks this clonotype as medium-sized. The chain joins TRBV28 to TRBJ1-1. Germline V gene lookup returns CDR1 MDHEN and CDR2 SYDVKM. This CDR3 has 14 amino acids. CDR3 residues: CASRLPGVGTEAFF.

The gene calls are TRBV9 and TRBJ1-2. The CDR3 spans 15 residues. Germline-derived CDR1 and CDR2 are SGDLS and YYNGEE. CDR3 sequence: CASSAPGTANYGYTF.

J is TRBJ1-1 and V is TRBV2. Germline V lookup: CDR1 SNHLY, CDR2 FYNNEI. The CDR3 consists of 13 residues. The CDR3 reads CASLGRENTEAFF.

J is TRBJ2-1 and V is TRBV7-8. CDR3 length: 12 residues. Germline V gene sequence: CDR1 SGHVS, CDR2 FQNEAQ. CDR3: CASSLEDNEQFF.

The CDR3 spells CASSGGTASYYGYTF. The V gene is TRBV19, the J gene TRBJ1-2. Germline V CDR1 and CDR2: LNHDA, SQIVND (reference sequence). CDR3 length equals 15 residues.